At least ten counts were recorded for the clone carrying this T cell receptor beta chain. Its matching antigen is unknown. Germline and junction disagree at one end, which may indicate a read error. This entry is derived from a study of identical twins. Healthy Caucasians, and only they, were the donors. Germline CDR1 is MNHEY and CDR2 is SVGAGI. There are 15 residues in the CDR3. Findings and limits, study-wide: Cross-sectional statistical analysis was relied on for the conclusions, without the same donors being followed.

The cDNA had a unique molecular identifier and a template-switch universal primer site. TCRdb redid the calling of the 5' RACE reads with MiXCR, one entry per CDR3 protein. Of 750,000 to 950,000 distinct CDR3 sequences listed, around an eighth are singletons. These data also featured in a second study, about yellow fever vaccine responses in identical twins. That paper adds: Twin vaccine T cell responses reportedly seemed partly convergent, partly personalized.

The chain links TRBV6-5 to TRBJ2-3; TRBD2 matches 9 bases. The receptor was derived from a woman aged 18-30 years in good health. The sequenced sample was PBMCs. The CDR3 DNA follows: TGCGCCAGCAGTTATAGCGGGGGCGGCACAGATACGCAGTATTTT. This encodes CASSYSGGGTDTQYF.